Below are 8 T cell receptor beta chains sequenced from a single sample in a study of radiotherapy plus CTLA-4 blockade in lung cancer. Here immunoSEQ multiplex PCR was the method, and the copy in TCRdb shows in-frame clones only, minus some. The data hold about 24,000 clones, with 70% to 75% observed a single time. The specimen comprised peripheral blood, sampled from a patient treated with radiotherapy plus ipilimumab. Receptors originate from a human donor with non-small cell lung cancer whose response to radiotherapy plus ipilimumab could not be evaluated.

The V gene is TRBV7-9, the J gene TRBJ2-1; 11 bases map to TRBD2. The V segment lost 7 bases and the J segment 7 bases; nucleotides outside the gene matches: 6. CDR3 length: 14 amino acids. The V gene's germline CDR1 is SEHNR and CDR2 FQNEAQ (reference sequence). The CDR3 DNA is TGTGCCAGCAAACTAGCGGGAGCTAGGAATGAGCAGTTCTTC. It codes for CASKLAGARNEQFF. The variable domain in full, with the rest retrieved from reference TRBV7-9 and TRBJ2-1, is DTGVSQNPRHKITKRGQNVTFRCDPISEHNRLYWYRQTLGQGPEFLTYFQNEAQLEKSRLLSDRFSAERPKGSFSTLEIQRTEQGDSAMYLCASKLAGARNEQFFGPGTRLTVL.

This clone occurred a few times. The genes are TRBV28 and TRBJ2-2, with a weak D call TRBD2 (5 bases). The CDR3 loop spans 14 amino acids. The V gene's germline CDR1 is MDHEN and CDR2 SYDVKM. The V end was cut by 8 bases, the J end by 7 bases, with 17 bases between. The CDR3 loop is CASLDATTFGELFF. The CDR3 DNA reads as TGTGCCAGCTTGGATGCGACTACTTTCGGGGAGCTGTTTTTT.

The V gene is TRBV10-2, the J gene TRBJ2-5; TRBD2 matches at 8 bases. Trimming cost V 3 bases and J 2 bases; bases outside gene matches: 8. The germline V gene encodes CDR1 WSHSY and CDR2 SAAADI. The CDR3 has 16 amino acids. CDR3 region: CASSDPRTSKQETQYF. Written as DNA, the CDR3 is TGCGCCAGCAGTGATCCCCGGACTAGCAAACAAGAGACCCAGTACTTC.

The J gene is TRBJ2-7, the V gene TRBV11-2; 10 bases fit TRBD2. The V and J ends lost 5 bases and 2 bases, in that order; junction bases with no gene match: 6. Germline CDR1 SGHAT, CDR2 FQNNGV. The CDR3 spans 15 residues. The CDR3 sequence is CASSTSSGSPYEQYF. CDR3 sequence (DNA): TGTGCCAGCAGCACTTCTAGCGGGAGTCCCTACGAGCAGTACTTC.

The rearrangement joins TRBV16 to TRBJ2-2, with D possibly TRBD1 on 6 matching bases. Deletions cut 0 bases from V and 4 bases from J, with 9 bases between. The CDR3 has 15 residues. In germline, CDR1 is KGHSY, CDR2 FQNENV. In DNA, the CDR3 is TGTGCCAGCAGCCAATCAAAGGGGGTCACCGGGGAGCTGTTTTTT. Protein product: CASSQSKGVTGELFF. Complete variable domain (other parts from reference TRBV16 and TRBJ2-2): GEEVAQTPKHLVRGEGQKAKLYCAPIKGHSYVFWYQQVLKNEFKFLISFQNENVFDETGMPKERFSAKCLPNSPCSLEIQATKLEDSAVYFCASSQSKGVTGELFFGEGSRLTVL.

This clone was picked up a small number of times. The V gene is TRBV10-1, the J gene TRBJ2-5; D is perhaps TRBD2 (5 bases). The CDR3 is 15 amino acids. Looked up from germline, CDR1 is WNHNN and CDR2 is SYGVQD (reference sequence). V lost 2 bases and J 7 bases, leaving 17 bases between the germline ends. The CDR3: CASSERSGRVGTQYF. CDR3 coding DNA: TGCGCCAGCAGTGAGCGGTCCGGGCGGGTTGGGACCCAGTACTTC.

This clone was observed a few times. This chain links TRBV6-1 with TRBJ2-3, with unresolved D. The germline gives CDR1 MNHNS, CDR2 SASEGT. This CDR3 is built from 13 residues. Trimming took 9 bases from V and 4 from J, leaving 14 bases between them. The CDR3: CASEESPPDTQYF. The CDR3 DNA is TGTGCCAGTGAGGAGAGCCCCCCAGATACGCAGTATTTT.

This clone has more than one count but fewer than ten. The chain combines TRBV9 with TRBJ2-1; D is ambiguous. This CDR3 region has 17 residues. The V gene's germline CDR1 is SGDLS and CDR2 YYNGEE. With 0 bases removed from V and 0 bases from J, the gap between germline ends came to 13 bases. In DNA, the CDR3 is TGTGCCAGCAGCGTAGGATGGTCGGAGAGCTCCTACAATGAGCAGTTCTTC. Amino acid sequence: CASSVGWSESSYNEQFF.